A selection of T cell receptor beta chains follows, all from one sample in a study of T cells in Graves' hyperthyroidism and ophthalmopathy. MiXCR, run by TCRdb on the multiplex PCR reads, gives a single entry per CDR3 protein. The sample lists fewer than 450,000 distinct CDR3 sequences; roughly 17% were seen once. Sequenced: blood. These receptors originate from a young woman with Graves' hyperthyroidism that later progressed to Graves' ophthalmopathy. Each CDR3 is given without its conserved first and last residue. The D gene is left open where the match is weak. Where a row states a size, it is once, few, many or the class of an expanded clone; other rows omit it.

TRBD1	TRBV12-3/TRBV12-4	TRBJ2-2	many	ASSLDRMNTGELF
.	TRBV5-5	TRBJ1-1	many	ASNREGGTNTEAF
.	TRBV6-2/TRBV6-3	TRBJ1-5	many	ASSPHNQPQH
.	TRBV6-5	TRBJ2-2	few	ASSYQANSGELF
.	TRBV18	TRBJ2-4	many	ASSPQVDDKNIQY
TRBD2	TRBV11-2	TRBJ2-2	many	ASSLAGLANWNTGELF
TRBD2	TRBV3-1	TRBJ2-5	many	ASSQDGARTSGRGETQY
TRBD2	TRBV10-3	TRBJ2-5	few	AISEQRGAGETQY
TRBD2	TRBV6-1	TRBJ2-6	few	ASRRGGFSGANVLT
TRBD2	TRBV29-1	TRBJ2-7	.	SVPKGLAGVLAGGYEQY
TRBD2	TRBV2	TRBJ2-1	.	ASSEGLAGERDYNEQF
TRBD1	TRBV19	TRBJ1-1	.	ASSIPGQGIQAAF
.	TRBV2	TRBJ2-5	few	ASGAGKETQY
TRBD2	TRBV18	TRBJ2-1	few	ASSPPPGLDFYNEQF
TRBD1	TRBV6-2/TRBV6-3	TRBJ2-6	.	ASRHLTGVSNVLT
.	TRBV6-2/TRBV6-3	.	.	ASSVTSGGYTDTQH
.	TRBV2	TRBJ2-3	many	ASSPTGGDTQY
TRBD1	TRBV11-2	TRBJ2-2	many	ASSSNFRMTGELVGLSDTGELF
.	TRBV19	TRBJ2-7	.	ASSTGWDRTDNYEQY
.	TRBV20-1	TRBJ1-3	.	SAFSGTRTGQY
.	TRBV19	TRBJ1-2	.	ASSISSGTKANYGYT
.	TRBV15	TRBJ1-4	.	ATSRLQGTNEKLF
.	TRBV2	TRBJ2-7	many	ASEKNSDSAPYEQY
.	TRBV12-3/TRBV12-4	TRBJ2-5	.	ASSFEGQETQY
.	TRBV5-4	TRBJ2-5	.	ASSGARAGRNQETQY
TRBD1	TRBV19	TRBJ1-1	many	ASSIGTANTEAF
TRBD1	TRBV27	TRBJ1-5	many	ASSTLGQGPNQPQH
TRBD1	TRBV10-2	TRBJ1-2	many	ASSEWDRDYT
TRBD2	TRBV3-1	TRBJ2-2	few	ASSQGYRDGLAAFTGELF
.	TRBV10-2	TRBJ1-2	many	ASSELLQGRRGYT
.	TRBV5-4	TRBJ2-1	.	ASSPSFGSEQF
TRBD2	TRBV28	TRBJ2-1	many	ASSLHAGTSGNEQF